The 20 T cell receptor beta chains presented below share a single source sample, sequenced in a study of shared T cell receptors in the human thymus. Generated by immunoSEQ multiplex PCR, the TCRdb table keeps only in-frame clones and is missing some. The table shows hundreds of thousands of clones, with roughly 88% occurring only once. These records were also assigned to another study, of human thymus T cells.

Sequenced material: thymocytes. Receptor source: a boy younger than two with a congenital heart defect.

The chain recombines TRBV6-1 with TRBJ2-7, with 13 nucleotides matching TRBD2. Per the germline V gene, CDR1 is MNHNS and CDR2 is SASEGT. The CDR3 is made up of 18 amino acids. J gave up 2 bases and V 3 bases, and 10 bases lay outside the gene matches. CDR3 DNA: TGTGCCAGCAGTGAGCCGGGTATCACTAGCGGGAGGGCCTACGAGCAGTACTTC. Amino acids: CASSEPGITSGRAYEQYF.

This clone has a single count. This chain joins TRBV6-6 and TRBJ1-5, with TRBD1 as a possible D gene (5 bases). The CDR3 covers 14 residues. Germline lookup yields CDR1 MNHNY and CDR2 SVGAGI (reference sequence). Trimming removed 2 bases at V and 5 bases at J, with 10 bases between. The CDR3 region has the DNA TGTGCCAGCAGTTACCCTGGGGGGGATCAGCCCCAGCATTTT. As protein: CASSYPGGDQPQHF.

The chain carries TRBV7-6 and TRBJ2-1, with D perhaps TRBD2 (6 bases). V was clipped by 5 bases and J by 5 bases, with 13 bases between them. This CDR3 contains 14 residues. The germline gives CDR1 SGHVS, CDR2 FNYEAQ. The CDR3 DNA reads as TGTGCCAGCAGCCCACTAGCTTCTGACAATGAGCAGTTCTTC. It is translated as CASSPLASDNEQFF.

V and J are TRBV20-1 and TRBJ1-1; D is possibly TRBD1 (5 bases). The V gene's germline CDR1 is DFQATT and CDR2 SNEGSKA (reference sequence). Trimming took 6 bases from V and 10 from J, leaving 15 bases between them. There are 11 residues in the CDR3. In DNA, the CDR3 is TGCAGTGCGAGCAACAGGTTTGCAGCTTTCTTT. It codes for CSASNRFAAFF.

This rearrangement joins TRBV30 to TRBJ2-1, with a possible D match to TRBD2 (7 bases). From germline, CDR1 is GTSNPN and CDR2 SVGIG (reference sequence). The CDR3 runs to 15 residues. V was clipped by 3 bases and J by 7 bases, with 19 bases between them. The CDR3 loop reads CAWRGAGALGNEQFF. CDR3 DNA: TGTGCCTGGAGGGGGGCGGGAGCCCTCGGGAATGAGCAGTTCTTC.

The chain is built from TRBV4-2 and TRBJ2-2; 7 bases map to TRBD2. The V and J ends lost 3 bases and 4 bases, in that order; junction bases with no gene match: 14. The CDR3 runs 18 residues. Germline CDR1 and CDR2: LGHNA and YNFKEQ. CDR3 region: CASSHPTKGLDSTGELFF. The CDR3 DNA follows: TGTGCCAGCAGCCATCCCACTAAAGGACTAGACAGCACCGGGGAGCTGTTTTTT.

This chain links TRBV7-2 with TRBJ2-3; the D gene is possibly TRBD1 (6 bases). Germline V gene sequence: CDR1 SGHTA, CDR2 FQGNSA. The CDR3 runs 19 residues. The V end was cut by 4 bases, the J end by 1 base, with 24 bases between. Written as DNA, the CDR3 is TGTGCCAGCAGCTCACCCCGTTACTCGGGACAACCACGCACAGATACGCAGTATTTT. Translation gives CASSSPRYSGQPRTDTQYF.

This chain joins TRBV5-1 and TRBJ2-5; 11 nucleotides match TRBD2. With 5 bases clipped from V and 5 bases from J, the junction kept 11 bases outside the gene matches. Germline CDR1 is SGHRS and CDR2 is YFSETQ. This CDR3 spans 16 amino acids. The CDR3 reads CASSTGTSGRWETQYF. In nucleotides, the CDR3 is TGCGCCAGCAGTACCGGGACTAGCGGTAGATGGGAGACCCAGTACTTC. Full variable domain (missing parts from reference TRBV5-1 and TRBJ2-5): KAGVTQTPRYLIKTRGQQVTLSCSPISGHRSVSWYQQTPGQGLQFLFEYFSETQRNKGNFPGRFSGRQFSNSRSEMNVSTLELGDSALYLCASSTGTSGRWETQYFGPGTRLLVL.

The chain has TRBV4-3 and TRBJ1-1, with a tentative D call TRBD1 (6 bases). CDR1 is LGHNA and CDR2 is YSLEER in the germline V gene. The CDR3 covers 13 residues. The germline V and J ends were trimmed by 5 bases and 0 bases, with 7 bases remaining between them. CDR3 coding DNA: TGCGCCAGCAGCTACAGGGTGAACACTGAAGCTTTCTTT. This gives the protein CASSYRVNTEAFF.

The V and J genes are TRBV19 and TRBJ2-7; 9 bases match TRBD1. Unmatched junction bases numbered 7, after V lost 1 base and J lost 6 bases. The length of the CDR3 is 15 residues. The germline V gene encodes CDR1 LNHDA and CDR2 SQIVND (reference sequence). CDR3 DNA: TGTGCCAGTAGTATAGGCGGGACAGGGAGGACCGAGCAGTACTTC. This sequence encodes CASSIGGTGRTEQYF.

Remarks on this clone: The identical CDR3 is also encoded by other nucleotide sequences in the sample. V usage is TRBV6-5 and J usage is TRBJ2-7; the D is unclear. The V end was cut by 0 bases, the J end by 0 bases, with 3 bases between. Germline V gene lookup returns CDR1 MNHEY and CDR2 SVGAGI. The CDR3 loop spans 13 amino acids. This CDR3 is CASSYSSSYEQYF. In DNA form, the CDR3 reads TGTGCCAGCAGTTACTCTAGCTCCTACGAGCAGTACTTC.

This clone showed up just once. V gene TRBV10-3 combines with J gene TRBJ2-3, with 7 bases matching TRBD1. There are 15 residues in the CDR3. Germline values: CDR1 ENHRY, CDR2 SYGVKD. The V and J ends lost 5 bases and 2 bases, in that order; junction bases with no gene match: 7. CDR3 sequence reads: CAISRPGQNTDTQYF. CDR3 bases: TGTGCCATCAGTAGACCGGGACAGAACACAGATACGCAGTATTTT.

The V and J genes are TRBV10-2 and TRBJ1-5; D may be TRBD1 (6 bases). Germline lookup yields CDR1 WSHSY and CDR2 SAAADI. The CDR3 has 14 residues. Trimming shortened V by 3 bases and J by 10 bases, and 16 bases separated the two germline ends. The DNA for the CDR3 is TGCGCCAGCAGTGACCTGACAGGCGCAGGACCCCAGCATTTT. Translating it yields CASSDLTGAGPQHF.

This chain connects TRBV27 to TRBJ2-5, with 9 positions matching TRBD2. Per germline, CDR1 MNHEY and CDR2 SMNVEV (reference sequence). The length of the CDR3 is 14 residues. V gave up 6 bases and J gave up 3 bases; unmatched junction bases: 5. The CDR3 here is CASRVREGKETQYF. The DNA for the CDR3 is TGTGCCAGCAGGGTGCGGGAGGGAAAAGAGACCCAGTACTTC.

There are a few counts of this clone. The chain is built from TRBV18 and TRBJ1-1; D gene uncertain. The germline V gene has CDR1 KGHSH and CDR2 LQKENI. Trimming left V 4 bases short and J 7 bases short, with 4 bases between. The length of the CDR3 is 10 residues. The CDR3 DNA follows: TGTGCCAGCTCACGACATGAAGCTTTCTTT. Translation: CASSRHEAFF.

The chain carries TRBV6-7 and TRBJ1-2; weak D call: TRBD1 (5 bases). TRBV6-7 is filed as an ORF, its function uncertain. The V end lost 6 bases, the J end lost 7 bases, and 18 bases lay between the germline ends. This CDR3 contains 14 residues. The CDR3 here is CASSSQRGRSGYTF. The CDR3 bases are TGTGCCAGCAGCTCCCAAAGGGGAAGAAGTGGCTACACCTTC.

The genes are TRBV5-4 and TRBJ2-2, with 16 nucleotides matching TRBD2. Germline V gives CDR1 SGHNT, CDR2 YYREEE (reference sequence). V was clipped by 3 bases and J by 4 bases; unmatched bases: 9. The CDR3 is made up of 19 amino acids. CDR3 sequence: CASSSGTSGRAPATGELFF. In DNA, the CDR3 is TGTGCCAGCAGCTCCGGGACTAGCGGGAGGGCCCCCGCCACCGGGGAGCTGTTTTTT.

This chain connects TRBV12-5 to TRBJ1-4; tentative D call: TRBD1 (6 bases). The CDR3 is 14 amino acids. Germline V gene lookup returns CDR1 LGHNT and CDR2 FRNRAP. V lost 1 base and J 7 bases, leaving 10 bases between the germline ends. In DNA, the CDR3 is TGTGCTAGTGGTTTGGGGGGGCGCGGTGAAAAACTGTTTTTT. This encodes CASGLGGRGEKLFF.

The CDR3 here is CASSPWTSGSNGGHEQYF. The CDR3 nucleotides are TGCGCCAGCAGCCCCTGGACTAGCGGGAGTAATGGAGGCCACGAGCAGTACTTC. The V gene is TRBV4-3, the J gene TRBJ2-7; 13 bases line up with TRBD2. Germline V gives CDR1 LGHNA, CDR2 YSLEER. The length of the CDR3 is 18 residues. Losses at the gene ends were 4 bases for V and 5 bases for J; bases not matched to a gene: 14.

The chain combines TRBV6-1 with TRBJ1-2; D is unclear. Germline V gene sequence: CDR1 MNHNS, CDR2 SASEGT. This CDR3 contains 11 residues. Between the trimmed V and J ends, which lost 11 bases and 3 bases, there was a span of 10 bases. The CDR3 spells CAAGEDYGYTF. The CDR3 DNA reads as TGTGCCGCTGGGGAGGACTATGGCTACACCTTC.